A selection of T cell receptor beta chains follows, all from one sample in a study of T-cell memory formation after mild COVID-19. TCRdb re-called the 5' RACE reads through MiXCR, storing one row per CDR3 protein. The sample yields some 320,000 distinct CDR3 sequences, roughly 15% seen once. The sequenced sample consisted of PBMCs or a T cell subset sorted from them (not recorded which). Receptor source: a man between 18 and 35 years old who had mild COVID-19 (a few samples of this study predate the infection). Cell type and time point are not known. Each CDR3 is given with its conserved first and last residue. A D gene is named only where the DNA matches it firmly. Clone size appears in some rows only: once, few, many, or a class for an expanded clone.

clone size: NA
V gene: TRBV3-1
D gene: NA
J gene: TRBJ1-2
CDR3 DNA: TGTGCCAGCAGCCAAGTAACAGGAGGGAACTATGGCTACACCTTC
CDR3 protein: CASSQVTGGNYGYTF

clone size: NA
V gene: TRBV21-1
D gene: NA
J gene: TRBJ2-1
CDR3 DNA: TGTGCCAGCAAACCCGACACCTCCTACAATGAGCAGTTCTTC
CDR3 protein: CASKPDTSYNEQFF

clone size: few
V gene: TRBV15
D gene: NA
J gene: TRBJ1-1
CDR3 DNA: TGTGCCACCAGCAGAGGGACACGGGACACTGAAGCTTTCTTT
CDR3 protein: CATSRGTRDTEAFF

clone size: few
V gene: TRBV7-9
D gene: TRBD1
J gene: TRBJ1-5
CDR3 DNA: TGTGCCAGCAGTCAAGACAGGGAAGGGGATCAGCCCCAGCATTTT
CDR3 protein: CASSQDREGDQPQHF

clone size: many
V gene: TRBV7-9
D gene: TRBD2
J gene: TRBJ2-5
CDR3 DNA: TGTGCCAGCAGCTTACGTGCTAGCGGGGGCCGAGAGACCCAGTACTTC
CDR3 protein: CASSLRASGGRETQYF

clone size: few
V gene: TRBV12-3/TRBV12-4
D gene: NA
J gene: TRBJ2-2
CDR3 DNA: TGTGCCAGCAGTTCCCGGGAAGCCGGGGAGCTGTTTTTT
CDR3 protein: CASSSREAGELFF

clone size: NA
V gene: TRBV5-4
D gene: NA
J gene: TRBJ2-3
CDR3 DNA: TGTGCCAGCAGCGACGAACGAGGGAGCACAGATACGCAGTATTTT
CDR3 protein: CASSDERGSTDTQYF

clone size: NA
V gene: TRBV19
D gene: TRBD1
J gene: TRBJ2-7
CDR3 DNA: TGTGCCAGTAGTATAGGTACAGGGGCCCGCTACGAGCAGTACTTC
CDR3 protein: CASSIGTGARYEQYF

clone size: few
V gene: TRBV7-6
D gene: TRBD2
J gene: TRBJ2-2
CDR3 DNA: TGTGCCAGCAGAACTGGGACTAGCGCCCAGAACACCGGGGAGCTGTTTTTT
CDR3 protein: CASRTGTSAQNTGELFF

clone size: many
V gene: TRBV7-2
D gene: TRBD1
J gene: TRBJ2-1
CDR3 DNA: TGTGCCAGCAGCTTAGTGGGACAGGTTTACAATGAGCAGTTCTTC
CDR3 protein: CASSLVGQVYNEQFF

clone size: NA
V gene: TRBV20-1
D gene: NA
J gene: TRBJ1-1
CDR3 DNA: TGCAGTGCTAGTACCGGGTCCTACACTGAAGCTTTCTTT
CDR3 protein: CSASTGSYTEAFF

clone size: NA
V gene: TRBV5-1
D gene: TRBD2
J gene: TRBJ2-1
CDR3 DNA: TGCGCCAGCAGCCCACTTATGACTAGCGGGGGGAATGAGCAGTTCTTC
CDR3 protein: CASSPLMTSGGNEQFF

clone size: few
V gene: TRBV12-3/TRBV12-4
D gene: TRBD1
J gene: TRBJ2-3
CDR3 DNA: TGTGCCAGCAGTTTTGGGACAGTGGATACGCAGTATTTT
CDR3 protein: CASSFGTVDTQYF

clone size: NA
V gene: TRBV18
D gene: NA
J gene: TRBJ2-1
CDR3 DNA: TGTGCCAGCTCACCACCGGCCAAAACCTACAATGAGCAGTTCTTC
CDR3 protein: CASSPPAKTYNEQFF

clone size: NA
V gene: TRBV12-3/TRBV12-4
D gene: TRBD1
J gene: TRBJ2-3
CDR3 DNA: TGTGCCAGCAGTGACAGGGTTTCTCTCTTGACAGATACGCAGTATTTT
CDR3 protein: CASSDRVSLLTDTQYF

clone size: few
V gene: TRBV5-1
D gene: NA
J gene: TRBJ2-1
CDR3 DNA: TGCGCCAGCAGTTGGACAGCCTTGCACCCAGACAATGAGCAGTTCTTC
CDR3 protein: CASSWTALHPDNEQFF

clone size: NA
V gene: TRBV6-6
D gene: NA
J gene: TRBJ1-2
CDR3 DNA: TGTGCCAGCAGCCTTCAGAGGGGTGGCTACACCTTC
CDR3 protein: CASSLQRGGYTF

clone size: many
V gene: TRBV20-1
D gene: TRBD2
J gene: TRBJ2-1
CDR3 DNA: TGCAGTGCTAGAGATAGCGGGAGCTCCTACAATGAGCAGTTCTTC
CDR3 protein: CSARDSGSSYNEQFF

clone size: few
V gene: TRBV3-1
D gene: NA
J gene: TRBJ1-1
CDR3 DNA: TGTGCCAGCAGCCAAGGGGGCGCGGGAGCTTTCTTT
CDR3 protein: CASSQGGAGAFF

clone size: few
V gene: TRBV5-4
D gene: TRBD1
J gene: TRBJ2-7
CDR3 DNA: TGTGCCAGCAGCTTGCGGGACAGGGCCTCCTACGAGCAGTACTTC
CDR3 protein: CASSLRDRASYEQYF

clone size: few
V gene: TRBV19
D gene: NA
J gene: TRBJ2-1
CDR3 DNA: TGTGCCAGTAGTATTGCACCCTACTCCTACAATGAGCAGTTCTTC
CDR3 protein: CASSIAPYSYNEQFF

clone size: few
V gene: TRBV7-2
D gene: TRBD2
J gene: TRBJ2-1
CDR3 DNA: TGTGCCAGCAGCATTAGCGGGGGGATCCGTCCTGAGCAGTTCTTC
CDR3 protein: CASSISGGIRPEQFF

clone size: few
V gene: TRBV4-3
D gene: NA
J gene: TRBJ1-4
CDR3 DNA: TGCGCCAGCAGCCACTCGGAGTCGGGGAGTGAAAAACTGTTTTTT
CDR3 protein: CASSHSESGSEKLFF

clone size: NA
V gene: TRBV6-5
D gene: NA
J gene: TRBJ1-1
CDR3 DNA: TGTGCCAGCAGTTACGGCGGGTTCATGAACACTGAAGCTTTCTTT
CDR3 protein: CASSYGGFMNTEAFF

clone size: few
V gene: TRBV20-1
D gene: NA
J gene: TRBJ2-1
CDR3 DNA: TGCAGTGCTAGATTGCAGGGGCTACGGTACAATGAGCAGTTCTTC
CDR3 protein: CSARLQGLRYNEQFF

clone size: once
V gene: TRBV20-1
D gene: NA
J gene: TRBJ1-5
CDR3 DNA: TGCAGTGCTAAAACAGGGTCGTGGCAGCCCCAGCATTTT
CDR3 protein: CSAKTGSWQPQHF

clone size: NA
V gene: TRBV19
D gene: TRBD2
J gene: TRBJ2-3
CDR3 DNA: TGTGCCAGTACTCCTCTAGCGGGGACAGATACGCAGTATTTT
CDR3 protein: CASTPLAGTDTQYF

clone size: many
V gene: TRBV29-1
D gene: NA
J gene: TRBJ2-7
CDR3 DNA: TGCAGCGTTGAAGATCCCGGGGGAAGCTCCTACGAGCAGTACTTC
CDR3 protein: CSVEDPGGSSYEQYF

clone size: NA
V gene: TRBV11-2
D gene: TRBD2
J gene: TRBJ2-3
CDR3 DNA: TGTGCCAGCGGGAAACTAGCGGGGGTTAGCACAGATACGCAGTATTTT
CDR3 protein: CASGKLAGVSTDTQYF

clone size: few
V gene: TRBV4-2
D gene: NA
J gene: TRBJ2-3
CDR3 DNA: TGTGCCAGCAGAGACCAGCGCGCCGATACGCAGTATTTT
CDR3 protein: CASRDQRADTQYF

clone size: few
V gene: TRBV4-3
D gene: NA
J gene: TRBJ2-5
CDR3 DNA: TGCGCCAGCAGCCATCACAGGGAATCTGAGACCCAGTACTTC
CDR3 protein: CASSHHRESETQYF

clone size: NA
V gene: TRBV5-1
D gene: NA
J gene: TRBJ2-1
CDR3 DNA: TGCGCCAGCAGGCGGGGCGGCAATGAGCAGTTCTTC
CDR3 protein: CASRRGGNEQFF

clone size: NA
V gene: TRBV7-9
D gene: NA
J gene: TRBJ1-1
CDR3 DNA: TGTGCCAGCAGCTCCCAGGGGTTTGTAGCTTTCTTT
CDR3 protein: CASSSQGFVAFF

clone size: many
V gene: TRBV6-5
D gene: NA
J gene: TRBJ1-5
CDR3 DNA: TGTGCCAGCAGTTGGGGACGAAATCAGCCCCAGCATTTT
CDR3 protein: CASSWGRNQPQHF

clone size: NA
V gene: TRBV19
D gene: TRBD2
J gene: TRBJ2-7
CDR3 DNA: TGTGCCAGTAGTATGGGACTAGCGGGAGCGGTTTACGAGCAGTACTTC
CDR3 protein: CASSMGLAGAVYEQYF

clone size: few
V gene: TRBV20-1
D gene: NA
J gene: TRBJ2-7
CDR3 DNA: TGCAGTGCTAGAGAGCACCCCTACGAGCAGTACTTC
CDR3 protein: CSAREHPYEQYF

clone size: few
V gene: TRBV2
D gene: TRBD1
J gene: TRBJ2-3
CDR3 DNA: TGTGCCAGCCTGGTGACAGGGGTGGGCACAGATACGCAGTATTTT
CDR3 protein: CASLVTGVGTDTQYF

clone size: few
V gene: TRBV12-3/TRBV12-4
D gene: NA
J gene: TRBJ1-1
CDR3 DNA: TGTGCCAGCAGTTTCCAGGCGACGAACACTGAAGCTTTCTTT
CDR3 protein: CASSFQATNTEAFF

clone size: few
V gene: TRBV18
D gene: TRBD1
J gene: TRBJ1-2
CDR3 DNA: TGTGCCAGCTCACGAGGACAGGACCCACTTAACTATGGCTACACCTTC
CDR3 protein: CASSRGQDPLNYGYTF

clone size: NA
V gene: TRBV4-1
D gene: NA
J gene: TRBJ2-1
CDR3 DNA: TGCGCCAGCAGCCCCCGCAGGGTCTCCTACAATGAGCAGTTCTTC
CDR3 protein: CASSPRRVSYNEQFF

clone size: NA
V gene: TRBV6-5
D gene: TRBD2
J gene: TRBJ2-4
CDR3 DNA: TGTGCCAGCAGTTACAGGGAGGGGAACATTCAGTACTTC
CDR3 protein: CASSYREGNIQYF

clone size: few
V gene: TRBV10-3
D gene: NA
J gene: TRBJ2-3
CDR3 DNA: TGTGCCATCAGCCCTACCGGGCCAAACACAGATACGCAGTATTTT
CDR3 protein: CAISPTGPNTDTQYF

clone size: few
V gene: TRBV25-1
D gene: TRBD1
J gene: TRBJ2-5
CDR3 DNA: TGTGCCAGCAGTCCAAGGGGGCAGGGGGAGACCCAGTACTTC
CDR3 protein: CASSPRGQGETQYF

clone size: few
V gene: TRBV20-1
D gene: NA
J gene: TRBJ1-3
CDR3 DNA: TGCAGCGCCACGGGTCCTCGAATCTCTGGAAACACCATATATTTT
CDR3 protein: CSATGPRISGNTIYF

clone size: many
V gene: TRBV7-2
D gene: NA
J gene: TRBJ2-7
CDR3 DNA: TGTGCCAGCAGCTTCGTCCAGGGGATCGTCTACGAGCAGTACTTC
CDR3 protein: CASSFVQGIVYEQYF

clone size: NA
V gene: TRBV20-1
D gene: NA
J gene: TRBJ1-1
CDR3 DNA: TGCAGTGCTCTGACTGATTACACTGAAGCTTTCTTT
CDR3 protein: CSALTDYTEAFF

clone size: NA
V gene: TRBV2
D gene: NA
J gene: TRBJ2-5
CDR3 DNA: TGTGCCAGCAGTGTTGGGGTGGGGGAGACCCAGTACTTC
CDR3 protein: CASSVGVGETQYF

clone size: NA
V gene: TRBV20-1
D gene: NA
J gene: TRBJ1-1
CDR3 DNA: TGCAGTGCTATCGGAGTCATGAACACTGAAGCTTTCTTT
CDR3 protein: CSAIGVMNTEAFF

clone size: once
V gene: TRBV10-3
D gene: NA
J gene: TRBJ1-1
CDR3 DNA: TGTGCCATCAGTGAGTCGGGCGGGGCTCCTGAAGCTTTCTTT
CDR3 protein: CAISESGGAPEAFF

clone size: few
V gene: TRBV7-2
D gene: NA
J gene: TRBJ2-5
CDR3 DNA: TGTGCCAGCAGCCCTGGGACGAGGGGGTCGGCCCAGTACTTC
CDR3 protein: CASSPGTRGSAQYF

clone size: NA
V gene: TRBV15
D gene: TRBD1
J gene: TRBJ2-5
CDR3 DNA: TGTGCCACCAGCAGAGATCTCCGGGACAGGGGAGAGACCCAGTACTTC
CDR3 protein: CATSRDLRDRGETQYF